Presented here are 3 T cell receptor beta chains from one specimen sequenced in a study of T-cell reconstitution after alpha-beta-depleted transplantation in children. No antigen has been identified for these receptors. Study results and limitations: T-cell counts and diversity at one year post-transplant came mainly from newly produced T cells.

Library preparation (for TCRbeta) was performed with unique molecular identifiers. A single record per CDR3 protein comes from TCRdb applying MiXCR to the PCR reads. The data contain around 300,000 distinct CDR3 sequences, about 7.3% of them seen just once; the ten biggest clones take up 9.1%. Source: peripheral blood, taken 360 days after TCRalphabeta/CD19-depleted stem cell transplant. The receptor set was obtained from a female patient between 2 and 15 years old who had a stem cell transplant for Fanconi anemia, so the T cells may come from the graft donor.

The rearrangement uses TRBV7-2 and TRBJ2-3, with 10 positions matching TRBD2. V dropped 3 bases and J dropped 2; count of bases not matched to a gene: 5. The V gene's germline CDR1 is SGHTA and CDR2 FQGNSA. This CDR3 comprises 16 residues. CDR3 in DNA: TGTGCCAGCAGCTTGAGAGCGGGGGGGCTCACAGATACGCAGTATTTT. This codes for CASSLRAGGLTDTQYF.

Many counts were recorded for this clonotype. The CDR3 nucleotides read TGTGCCAGCAGTCCCCGACAGATTGCCCTCTACAATGAGCAGTTCTTC. Its protein product is CASSPRQIALYNEQFF. The V call is TRBV6-2 or TRBV6-3, the J call TRBJ2-1, with D tentatively TRBD1 (5 bases). Trimming took off 5 bases at V and 3 bases at J, with 17 bases between the two ends. Germline CDR1 reads MNHEY; CDR2 reads SVGEGT. The CDR3 consists of 16 residues.

On this clonotype itself: Being one base from a much bigger clone, this may be a read error. The genes are TRBV10-3 and TRBJ2-5; TRBD1 matches 8 bases. The CDR3 runs 18 residues. The germline gives CDR1 ENHRY, CDR2 SYGVKD. With 5 bases clipped from V and 3 bases from J, the junction kept 17 bases outside the gene matches. CDR3 region: CAISFRPGGRGREETQYF. In DNA form, the CDR3 reads TGTGCCATCAGTTTCCGCCCCGGGGGCAGGGGGCGAGAAGAGACCCAGTACTTC.